The 21 T cell receptor beta chains in this list originate from one sample, sequenced in a study of T cell responses to AZD1222 COVID-19 vaccine. TCRdb's copy holds only in-frame clones and misses some; the assay was immunoSEQ multiplex PCR. The table has some 150,000 clones, approximately 88% seen once. This sample comprised peripheral blood, obtained on day 0 of AZD1222 vaccination. The source is an adult in good health.

J is TRBJ2-1 and V is TRBV6-1; 13 positions match TRBD2. In germline, CDR1 is MNHNS, CDR2 SASEGT. This CDR3 region has 15 residues. Germline trimming cut 3 bases from V and 4 bases from J; bases unmatched to any gene: 0. The CDR3 DNA follows: TGTGCCAGCAGTGAGACTAGCGGGGGGTACAATGAGCAGTTCTTC. It encodes CASSETSGGYNEQFF.

The chain carries TRBV9 and TRBJ1-1; D remains unclear. The germline V and J ends were trimmed by 0 bases and 3 bases, with 21 bases remaining between them. This CDR3 has 18 residues. Germline CDR1 SGDLS, CDR2 YYNGEE. This chain's CDR3 is CASSVGFPTGRSYTEAFF. The CDR3 DNA follows: TGTGCCAGCAGCGTAGGCTTCCCCACCGGCAGATCCTACACTGAAGCTTTCTTT. The full variable domain, in which reference TRBV9 and TRBJ1-1 provide the parts outside the CDR3, is DSGVTQTPKHLITATGQRVTLRCSPRSGDLSVYWYQQSLDQGLQFLIQYYNGEERAKGNILERFSAQQFPDLHSELNLSSLELGDSALYFCASSVGFPTGRSYTEAFFGQGTRLTVV.

This rearrangement joins TRBV9 to TRBJ2-7; 9 bases fit TRBD1. Unmatched junction bases numbered 7, after V lost 3 bases and J lost 0 bases. The CDR3 contains 16 residues. Germline CDR1 and CDR2: SGDLS and YYNGEE. CDR3 sequence reads: CASSEGGQGSSYEQYF. As DNA, the CDR3 is TGTGCCAGCAGCGAAGGGGGACAGGGTAGCTCCTACGAGCAGTACTTC.

This rearrangement joins TRBV18 to TRBJ1-1; 7 bases map to TRBD1. Germline CDR1 is KGHSH and CDR2 is LQKENI. The junction had 5 bases not matched to a gene; V was cut back by 9 bases and J by 1 base. CDR3 size: 13 residues. CDR3 sequence: CASTGTANTEAFF. As DNA, the CDR3 is TGTGCCAGTACCGGGACAGCGAACACTGAAGCTTTCTTT. Full variable domain (missing parts from reference TRBV18 and TRBJ1-1): NAGVMQNPRHLVRRRGQEARLRCSPMKGHSHVYWYRQLPEEGLKFMVYLQKENIIDESGMPKERFSAEFPKEGPSILRIQQVVRGDSAAYFCASTGTANTEAFFGQGTRLTVV.

The chain uses TRBV19 and TRBJ2-5; D is tentatively TRBD1 or TRBD2 (7 bases each). V dropped 8 bases and J dropped 2 bases, with 12 bases sitting between them. This CDR3 is built from 13 residues. Germline lookup yields CDR1 LNHDA and CDR2 SQIVND (reference sequence). The CDR3 reads CASGGDSQETQYF. Written as DNA, the CDR3 is TGTGCCAGTGGGGGGGACAGTCAAGAGACCCAGTACTTC. Full variable domain (rest looked up from reference TRBV19 and TRBJ2-5): DGGITQSPKYLFRKEGQNVTLSCEQNLNHDAMYWYRQDPGQGLRLIYYSQIVNDFQKGDIAEGYSVSREKKESFPLTVTSAQKNPTAFYLCASGGDSQETQYFGPGTRLLVL.

The rearrangement links TRBV7-2 to TRBJ2-7; 11 bases map to TRBD2. Per the germline V gene, CDR1 is SGHTA and CDR2 is FQGNSA. This CDR3 is built from 17 residues. With 2 bases clipped from V and 2 bases from J, the junction kept 8 bases outside the gene matches. CDR3 sequence reads: CASSLKGQTSGAYEQYF. CDR3 DNA sequence: TGTGCCAGCAGCTTAAAAGGTCAGACTAGCGGGGCCTACGAGCAGTACTTC.

With respect to this clone: A read error may account for a junction end that differs from germline. The chain recombines TRBV12-3 or TRBV12-4 with TRBJ1-5; possibly TRBD1 for D (5 bases). The CDR3 sequence is 13 residues long. The CDR3 region is CASSLASRAPPHF. DNA for the CDR3: TGTGCCAGCAGTTTAGCATCCAGGGCGCCCCCGCATTTT.

The V and J genes are TRBV5-6 and TRBJ1-1; D is unresolved. This CDR3 spans 13 amino acids. V was clipped by 4 bases and J by 1 base, with 8 bases between them. Germline assignment: CDR1 SGHDT and CDR2 YYEEEE. CDR3 DNA: TGTGCCAGCAGCCGGTGGGGGAACACTGAAGCTTTCTTT. Protein sequence: CASSRWGNTEAFF.

J is TRBJ2-5 and V is TRBV19; 7 bases agree with TRBD1. This CDR3 is built from 14 residues. CDR1 and CDR2 (germline): LNHDA, SQIVND (reference sequence). V trimming: 5 bases; J trimming: 5 bases; junction bases outside the gene matches: 8. In nucleotides, the CDR3 is TGTGCCAGTAGTCCTCGGACAGGATGGGAGACCCAGTACTTC. Translated, it gives CASSPRTGWETQYF.

The count of this clone is one. This chain uses TRBV21-1 with TRBJ2-4. TRBV21-1 is deemed a pseudogene. This CDR3 has 14 amino acids. The CDR3 bases are TGTGCCAGCAACACAGCCGTGGTCAAAAACATTCAGTACTTC. Translating it yields CASNTAVVKNIQYF.

The chain links TRBV7-3 to TRBJ2-7; perhaps D is TRBD1 or TRBD2 (5 bases each). CDR1 and CDR2 from the germline V gene are SGHTA and FQGTGA. The CDR3 sequence is 16 residues long. Trimming took off 1 base at V and 2 bases at J, with 15 bases between the two ends. The CDR3: CASSLKAGSDPYEQYF. CDR3 nucleotide sequence: TGTGCCAGCAGCTTAAAGGCAGGGAGCGACCCCTACGAGCAGTACTTC.

This chain connects TRBV13 to TRBJ2-4, with D tentatively TRBD2 (5 bases). This CDR3 contains 16 residues. V was trimmed by 2 bases and J by 0 bases, leaving 11 bases between them. Germline-derived CDR1 and CDR2 are PRHDT and FYEKMQ (reference sequence). The CDR3 here is CASSLIRSGAKNIQYF. The CDR3, as DNA: TGTGCCAGCAGCTTAATTAGAAGCGGAGCCAAAAACATTCAGTACTTC.

V gene TRBV28 combines with J gene TRBJ1-6; no definite D call. Germline V gene sequence: CDR1 MDHEN, CDR2 SYDVKM. The CDR3 loop spans 13 amino acids. V was clipped by 2 bases and J by 10 bases, with 9 bases between them. The CDR3 DNA follows: TGTGCCAGCAGTTTAGTCCAAGACTCACCCCTCCACTTT. Amino acid sequence: CASSLVQDSPLHF.

This chain links TRBV11-3 with TRBJ2-5; D is perhaps TRBD1 (6 bases). Germline CDR1 and CDR2: SGHNT and YENEEA. V lost 5 bases to trimming and J lost 5 bases, with 12 bases between them. The CDR3 is 13 residues long. The CDR3 here is CASSSRGWETQYF. DNA for the CDR3: TGTGCCAGCAGCAGCAGGGGCTGGGAGACCCAGTACTTC.

The CDR3 region is CATSGWQEYGYTF. CDR3 DNA sequence: TGTGCCACCAGTGGGTGGCAGGAATATGGCTACACCTTC. This sequence joins TRBV24-1 and TRBJ1-2; D uncertain. Germline CDR1 and CDR2: KGHDR and SFDVKD. The CDR3 is 13 residues long. The ends were cut back, 5 bases at V and 5 bases at J, with 11 bases in the middle.

The chain recombines TRBV7-3 with TRBJ2-3; unclear D gene. The germline CDR1 and CDR2 sequences are SGHTA and FQGTGA. Trimming took 2 bases from V and 3 from J, leaving 12 bases between them. This CDR3 is 15 amino acids long. The CDR3 nucleotides read TGTGCCAGCAGCTTAGACGCGATCCGGACAGATACGCAGTATTTT. It specifies CASSLDAIRTDTQYF.

V usage is TRBV3-1 (or the pseudogene TRBV3-2) and J usage is TRBJ1-1, with a weak D call TRBD1 (5 bases). The CDR3 has 15 residues. V lost 3 bases to trimming and J lost 1 base, with 12 bases between them. Germline V lookup: CDR1 LGHDT, CDR2 YNNKEL (reference sequence). The CDR3 is CASSQGGRPNTEAFF. CDR3 sequence (DNA): TGTGCCAGCAGCCAGGGGGGACGGCCGAACACTGAAGCTTTCTTT.

This rearrangement joins TRBV30 to TRBJ1-4, with TRBD1 as a possible D gene (5 bases). Germline CDR1 is GTSNPN and CDR2 is SVGIG (reference sequence). CDR3 size: 14 residues. The V end lost 5 bases, the J end lost 8 bases, and 18 bases lay between the germline ends. This chain's CDR3 is CAWATGYELEKLFF. DNA for the CDR3: TGTGCCTGGGCCACAGGCTACGAACTCGAAAAACTGTTTTTT.

In DNA, the CDR3 is TGTGCCAGTAGTACGGGCCAGCCAGGGGGAGAAAAACTGTTTTTT. Translated, it gives CASSTGQPGGEKLFF. V is TRBV19 and J is TRBJ1-4, with 7 bases lining up with TRBD1. The CDR3 loop spans 15 amino acids. Unmatched junction bases numbered 10, after V lost 4 bases and J lost 8 bases. Germline V gives CDR1 LNHDA, CDR2 SQIVND (reference sequence).

V is TRBV6-4 and J is TRBJ2-1; 13 positions match TRBD2. V lost 6 bases, J lost 6 bases, and 8 bases stayed unmatched. The germline gives CDR1 MRHNA, CDR2 SNTAGT. The CDR3 spans 16 residues. This CDR3 is CASSAIGTSGANEQFF. CDR3 sequence (DNA): TGTGCCAGCAGCGCCATCGGGACTAGCGGGGCCAATGAGCAGTTCTTC.

This clone was observed a single time. The V gene is TRBV19, the J gene TRBJ1-2; TRBD1 matches 10 bases. The junction had 5 bases not matched to a gene; V was cut back by 1 base and J by 3 bases. In germline, CDR1 is LNHDA, CDR2 SQIVND (reference sequence). The CDR3 totals 16 residues. CDR3 sequence: CASSIGQGAEDYGYTF. The DNA of the CDR3 is TGTGCCAGTAGTATAGGACAGGGGGCGGAGGACTATGGCTACACCTTC.